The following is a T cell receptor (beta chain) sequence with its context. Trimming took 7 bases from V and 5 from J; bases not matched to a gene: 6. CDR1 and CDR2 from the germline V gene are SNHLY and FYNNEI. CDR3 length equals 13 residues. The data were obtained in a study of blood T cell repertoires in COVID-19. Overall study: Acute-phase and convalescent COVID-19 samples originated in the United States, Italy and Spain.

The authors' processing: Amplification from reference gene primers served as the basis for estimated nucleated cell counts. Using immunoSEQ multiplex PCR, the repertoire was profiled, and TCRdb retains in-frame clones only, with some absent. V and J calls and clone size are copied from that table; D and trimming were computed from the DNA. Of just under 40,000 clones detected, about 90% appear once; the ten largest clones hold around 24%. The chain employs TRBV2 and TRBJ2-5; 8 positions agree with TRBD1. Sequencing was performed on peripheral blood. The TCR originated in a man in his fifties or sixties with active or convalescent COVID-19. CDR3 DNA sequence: TGTGCCAGCACTGGACAGGGACGGGAGACCCAGTACTTC. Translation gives CASTGQGRETQYF.